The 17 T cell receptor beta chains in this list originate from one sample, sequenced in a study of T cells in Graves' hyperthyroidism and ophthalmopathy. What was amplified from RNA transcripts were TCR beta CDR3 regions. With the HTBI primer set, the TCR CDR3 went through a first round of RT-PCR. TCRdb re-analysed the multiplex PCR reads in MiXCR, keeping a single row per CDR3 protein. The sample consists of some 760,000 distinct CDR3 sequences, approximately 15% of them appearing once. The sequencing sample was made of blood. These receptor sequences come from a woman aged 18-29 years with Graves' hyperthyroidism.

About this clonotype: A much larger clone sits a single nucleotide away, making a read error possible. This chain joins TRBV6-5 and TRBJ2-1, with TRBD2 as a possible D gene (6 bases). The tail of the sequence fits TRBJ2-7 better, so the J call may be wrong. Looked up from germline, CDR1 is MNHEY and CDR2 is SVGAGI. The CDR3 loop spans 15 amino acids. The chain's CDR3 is CASSSLAEVYNEQYF. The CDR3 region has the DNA TGTGCCAGCAGTTCGTTAGCGGAGGTTTACAATGAGCAGTACTTC.

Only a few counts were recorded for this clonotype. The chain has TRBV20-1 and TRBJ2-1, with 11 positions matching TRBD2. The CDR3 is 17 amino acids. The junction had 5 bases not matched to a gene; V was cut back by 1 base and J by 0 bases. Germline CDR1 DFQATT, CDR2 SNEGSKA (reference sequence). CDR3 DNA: TGCAGTGCTAGAGGCCCGGGACTAGCGGACTCCTACAATGAGCAGTTCTTC. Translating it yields CSARGPGLADSYNEQFF.

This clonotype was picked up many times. CDR3 amino acids: CASSLAPGQEETQYF. In DNA, the CDR3 is TGTGCCAGCAGCTTAGCACCGGGACAGGAAGAGACCCAGTACTTC. This chain links TRBV11-1 with TRBJ2-5, with 8 bases matching TRBD1. This CDR3 is 15 amino acids long. Germline CDR1 and CDR2: SGHAT and FQDESV (reference sequence). The J segment lost 3 bases and the V segment lost 0 bases, leaving 3 bases of the junction unmatched.

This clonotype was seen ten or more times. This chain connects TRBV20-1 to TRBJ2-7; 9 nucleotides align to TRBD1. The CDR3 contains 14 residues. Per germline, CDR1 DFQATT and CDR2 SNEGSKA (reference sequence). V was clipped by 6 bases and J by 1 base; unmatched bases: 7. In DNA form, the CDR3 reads TGCAGTGCCCCCCCGGGGACAGGGTCCTACGAGCAGTACTTC. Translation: CSAPPGTGSYEQYF.

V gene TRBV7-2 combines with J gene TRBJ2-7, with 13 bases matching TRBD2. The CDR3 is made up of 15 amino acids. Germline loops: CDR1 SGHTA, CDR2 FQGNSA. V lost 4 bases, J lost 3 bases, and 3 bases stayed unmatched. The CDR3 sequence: CASSSGTSGVYEQYF. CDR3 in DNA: TGTGCCAGCAGCTCCGGGACTAGCGGGGTCTACGAGCAGTACTTC.

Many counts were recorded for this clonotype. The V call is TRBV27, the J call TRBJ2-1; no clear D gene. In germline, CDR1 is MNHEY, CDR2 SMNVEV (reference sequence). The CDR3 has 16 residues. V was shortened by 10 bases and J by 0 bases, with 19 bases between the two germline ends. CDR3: CATLKTTSSSYNEQFF. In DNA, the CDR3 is TGTGCCACCTTAAAGACGACGAGCTCCTCCTACAATGAGCAGTTCTTC.

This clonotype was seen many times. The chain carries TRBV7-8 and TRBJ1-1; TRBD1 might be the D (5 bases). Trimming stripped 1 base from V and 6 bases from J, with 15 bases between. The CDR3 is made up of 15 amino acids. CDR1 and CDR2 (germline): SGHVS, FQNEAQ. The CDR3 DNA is TGTGCCAGCAGCTTAGAGGGCCCTGGGGACGCTGAAGCTTTCTTT. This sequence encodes CASSLEGPGDAEAFF.

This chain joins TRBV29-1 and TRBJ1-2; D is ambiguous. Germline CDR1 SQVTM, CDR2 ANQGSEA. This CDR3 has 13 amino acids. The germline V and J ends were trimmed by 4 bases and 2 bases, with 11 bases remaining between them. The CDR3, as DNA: TGCAGCGTTGGTGCAGGCATCAACTATGGCTACACCTTC. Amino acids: CSVGAGINYGYTF. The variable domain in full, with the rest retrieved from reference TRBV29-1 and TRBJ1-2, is SAVISQKPSRDICQRGTSLTIQCQVDSQVTMMFWYRQQPGQSLTLIATANQGSEATYESGFVIDKFPISRPNLTFSTLTVSNMSPEDSSIYLCSVGAGINYGYTFGSGTRLTVV.

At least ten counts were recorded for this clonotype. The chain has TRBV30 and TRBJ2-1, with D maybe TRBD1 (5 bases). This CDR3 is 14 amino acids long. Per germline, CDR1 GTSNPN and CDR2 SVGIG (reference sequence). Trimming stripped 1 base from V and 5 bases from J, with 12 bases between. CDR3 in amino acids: CAWSGQWGDNEQFF. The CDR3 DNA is TGTGCCTGGAGTGGACAGTGGGGCGACAATGAGCAGTTCTTC.

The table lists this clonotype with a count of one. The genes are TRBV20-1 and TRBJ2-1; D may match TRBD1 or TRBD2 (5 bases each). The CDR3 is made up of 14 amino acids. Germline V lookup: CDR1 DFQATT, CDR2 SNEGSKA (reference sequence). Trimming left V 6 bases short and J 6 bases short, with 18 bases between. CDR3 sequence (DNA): TGCAGTGCCCTCCGGGACCACCCCCCCAATGAGCAGTTCTTC. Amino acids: CSALRDHPPNEQFF.

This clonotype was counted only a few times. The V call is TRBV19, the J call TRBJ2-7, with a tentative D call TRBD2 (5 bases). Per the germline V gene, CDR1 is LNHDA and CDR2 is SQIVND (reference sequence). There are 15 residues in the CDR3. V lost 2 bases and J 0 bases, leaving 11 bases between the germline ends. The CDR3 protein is CASSITAVSSYEQYF. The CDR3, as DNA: TGTGCCAGTAGTATAACAGCGGTTAGCTCCTACGAGCAGTACTTC.

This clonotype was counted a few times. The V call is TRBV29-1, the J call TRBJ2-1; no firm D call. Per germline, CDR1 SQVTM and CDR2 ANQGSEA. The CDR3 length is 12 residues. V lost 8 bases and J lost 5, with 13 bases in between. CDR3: CSFRFNDNEQFF. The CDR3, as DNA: TGCAGCTTCCGGTTTAATGACAATGAGCAGTTCTTC.

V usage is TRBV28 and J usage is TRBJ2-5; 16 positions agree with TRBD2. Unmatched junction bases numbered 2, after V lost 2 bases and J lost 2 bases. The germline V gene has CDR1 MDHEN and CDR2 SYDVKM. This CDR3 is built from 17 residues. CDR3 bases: TGTGCCAGCAGTTTAGGGACTAGCGGGAGGGGACAAGAGACCCAGTACTTC. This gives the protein CASSLGTSGRGQETQYF. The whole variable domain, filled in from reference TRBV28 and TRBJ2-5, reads DVKVTQSSRYLVKRTGEKVFLECVQDMDHENMFWYRQDPGLGLRLIYFSYDVKMKEKGDIPEGYSVSREKKERFSLILESASTNQTSMYLCASSLGTSGRGQETQYFGPGTRLLVL.

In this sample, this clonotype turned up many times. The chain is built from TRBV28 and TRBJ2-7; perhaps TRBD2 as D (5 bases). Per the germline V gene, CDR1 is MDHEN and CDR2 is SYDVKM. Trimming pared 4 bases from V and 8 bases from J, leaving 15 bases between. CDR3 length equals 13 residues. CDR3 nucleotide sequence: TGTGCCAGCAGTTGGGAGAGACTTAATCAGCAGTACTTC. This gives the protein CASSWERLNQQYF.

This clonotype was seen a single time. In nucleotides, the CDR3 is TGCAGTGCTAGGGACTCTAGCGGGACCCCCTACAATGAGCAGTACTTC. Translation: CSARDSSGTPYNEQYF. The V gene is TRBV20-1, the J gene TRBJ2-1; 9 bases are a match to TRBD2. The DNA end is more similar to TRBJ2-7, so the J call may be wrong. The germline V gene has CDR1 DFQATT and CDR2 SNEGSKA (reference sequence). The CDR3 contains 16 residues.

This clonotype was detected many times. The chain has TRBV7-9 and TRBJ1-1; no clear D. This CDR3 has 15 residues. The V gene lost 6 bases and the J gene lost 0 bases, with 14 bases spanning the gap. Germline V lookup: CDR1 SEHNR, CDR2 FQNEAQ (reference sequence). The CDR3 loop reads CASRAGAILNTEAFF. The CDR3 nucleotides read TGTGCCAGCAGGGCGGGAGCGATACTGAACACTGAAGCTTTCTTT.

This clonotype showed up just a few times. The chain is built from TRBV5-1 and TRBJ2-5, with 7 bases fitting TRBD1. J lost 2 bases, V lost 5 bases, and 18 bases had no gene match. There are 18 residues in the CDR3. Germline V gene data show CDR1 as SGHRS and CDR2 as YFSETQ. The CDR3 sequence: CASSRGQLGGLLQETQYF. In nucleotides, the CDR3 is TGCGCCAGCAGTCGCGGTCAACTAGGGGGCCTTCTTCAAGAGACCCAGTACTTC.